What follows is one TCR beta chain and its context. Its antigen remains undetermined. Per-base quality was not reported, and no clone a single base away is much larger than it. This sample was included in a study of STAT5B mutations in CD4+ large granular lymphocyte leukemia (dated by TCRdb to between 2021 and 2022). Regarding the research as a whole: Among healthy controls, the CDR3 'QG' motif was associated with a particular HLA allele. The TCRbeta repertoires of CD4+ T-cell large granular lymphocyte leukemia patients were compared with the TCRbeta repertoires of healthy blood donors. The purity of purified fractions was confirmed by flow cytometry on FACSCanto II or FACSVerse to exceed 95% among lymphocytes.

The research as a whole found: The data were not HLA-matched, and the relatively small sample size could explain the higher clonality seen in CD4+ compared with CD8+ T-LGLL. CD4-sorted patient repertoires appeared more clonal than healthy CD4+ repertoires, and this difference persisted after removing the putative leukemic clones. Enrichment of TRBV06-family usage was observed among the top patient clones (8/27) relative to healthy controls (2/35). Main leukemic clonotypes were private to each patient, although under 30% appeared at low frequency in other patients' non-leukemic repertoires.

The healthy control group was made up of more than 35 blood donors, and the Finnish Red Cross blood service supplied their buffy coats. All TCR-sequenced material derived from peripheral blood: patient blood samples and healthy donor buffy coats. Ficoll-Hypaque gradient centrifugation was used to isolate peripheral blood mononuclear cells. CD4+ cells were purified magnetically from the buffy coats of healthy controls. The Gentra Puregene Cell and Tissue kit was used for genomic DNA extraction, and quantification was performed on a Qubit 2.0 fluorometer. The immunoSEQ assay at survey resolution was used to sequence TCRbeta rearrangements from genomic DNA. Concerning the study's data processing: In the TCR sequencing data, the lowest productive clonotype frequency that could be detected was 2.59 x 10-5. Only productive TCRbeta rearrangements, meaning sequences that were complete and in-frame, were kept for the analyses. Sample clonality was computed as Simpson clonality in the immunoSEQ Analyzer version 3.0. Clones were categorized by frequency as very rare, small, medium, large (1-20%) or hyperexpanded (>20%). Generation probabilities were estimated with OLGA 1.2.3, V-gene circos plots were made with VDJtools, specificities were searched in VDJdb, and CDR3 motifs were identified with GLIPH. TCRdb carries this immuneACCESS record with in-frame sequences only. Its versions omit some clonotypes, under half of them owing to an unresolved V gene in the studies checked, with the rest unexplained. V and J calls plus clone size are reproduced from that table; the DNA served to infer D and trimming. A total of about 38,000 clones appear in this sample, over 70% of them only once. The top ten clonotypes cover less than 0.7% of the sample.

From a lookup of the germline V gene, CDR1 and CDR2 are MDHEN and SYDVKM. V loses 10 bases, J loses 5 bases, and the germline ends lie 17 bases apart. Counted from cysteine to phenylalanine, this CDR3 has 13 amino acids. Only CDR3 DNA remains: 39 bases, in frame from the first base. The sample was CD4+ T cells from blood buffy coats. The TCR was taken from a human donor in good health. In this chain, TRBV28 is recombined with TRBJ2-5; the best D guess is TRBD1, with 6 bases matching. The bases are TGTGCCACTCTCCCTGGGGGCTTCGAGACCCAGTACTTC. It codes for CATLPGGFETQYF.